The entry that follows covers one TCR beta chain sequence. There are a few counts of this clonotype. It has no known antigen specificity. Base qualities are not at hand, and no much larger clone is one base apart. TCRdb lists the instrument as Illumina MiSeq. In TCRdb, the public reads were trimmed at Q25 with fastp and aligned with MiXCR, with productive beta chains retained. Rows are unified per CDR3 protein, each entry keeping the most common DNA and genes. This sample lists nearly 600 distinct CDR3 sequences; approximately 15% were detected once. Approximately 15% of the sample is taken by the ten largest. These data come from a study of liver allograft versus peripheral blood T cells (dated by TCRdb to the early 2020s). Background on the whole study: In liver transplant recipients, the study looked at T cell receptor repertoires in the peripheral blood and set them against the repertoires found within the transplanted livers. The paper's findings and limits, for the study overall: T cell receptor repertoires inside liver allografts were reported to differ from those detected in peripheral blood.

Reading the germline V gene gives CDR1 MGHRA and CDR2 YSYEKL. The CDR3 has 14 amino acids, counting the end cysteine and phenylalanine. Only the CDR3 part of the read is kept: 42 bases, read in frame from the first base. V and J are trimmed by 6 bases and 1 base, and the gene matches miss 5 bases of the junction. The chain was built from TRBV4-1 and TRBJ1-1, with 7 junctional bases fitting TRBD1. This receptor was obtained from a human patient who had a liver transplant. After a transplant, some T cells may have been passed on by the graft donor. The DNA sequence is TGCGCCAGCAGGGGACAGCTCAAGAACACTGAAGCTTTCTTT. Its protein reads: CASRGQLKNTEAFF.